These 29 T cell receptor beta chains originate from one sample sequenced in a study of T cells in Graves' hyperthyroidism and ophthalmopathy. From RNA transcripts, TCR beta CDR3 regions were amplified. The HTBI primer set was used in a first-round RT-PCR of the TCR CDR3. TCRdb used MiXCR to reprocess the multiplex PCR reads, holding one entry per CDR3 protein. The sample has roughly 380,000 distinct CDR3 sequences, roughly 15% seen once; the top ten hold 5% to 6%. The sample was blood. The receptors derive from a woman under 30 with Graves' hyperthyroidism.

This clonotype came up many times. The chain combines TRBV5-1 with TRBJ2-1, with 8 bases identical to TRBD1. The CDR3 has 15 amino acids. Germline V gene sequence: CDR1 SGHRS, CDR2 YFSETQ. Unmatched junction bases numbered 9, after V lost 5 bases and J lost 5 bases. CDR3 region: CASSYLTGGNNEQFF. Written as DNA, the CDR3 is TGCGCCAGCAGTTACCTTACAGGGGGTAACAATGAGCAGTTCTTC.

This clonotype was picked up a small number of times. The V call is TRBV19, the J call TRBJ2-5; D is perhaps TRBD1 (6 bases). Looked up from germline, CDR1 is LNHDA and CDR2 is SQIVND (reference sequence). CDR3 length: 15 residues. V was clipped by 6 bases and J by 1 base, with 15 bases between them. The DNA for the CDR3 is TGTGCCAGTAGCGCAGGGGCACGTAGCCAAGAGACCCAGTACTTC. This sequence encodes CASSAGARSQETQYF.

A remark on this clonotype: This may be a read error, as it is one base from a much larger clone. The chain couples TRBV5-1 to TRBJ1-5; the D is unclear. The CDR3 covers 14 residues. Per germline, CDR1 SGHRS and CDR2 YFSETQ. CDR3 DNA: TGCGCCAGCAGCTTAGGGAGTAGCACTCAGCCCCAGCATTTT. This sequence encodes CASSLGSSTQPQHF.

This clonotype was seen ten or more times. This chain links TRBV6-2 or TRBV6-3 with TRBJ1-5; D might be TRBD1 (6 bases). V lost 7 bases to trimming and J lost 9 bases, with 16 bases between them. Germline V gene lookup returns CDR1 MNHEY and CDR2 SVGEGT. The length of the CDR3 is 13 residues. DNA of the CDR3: TGTGCCAGCACTCGGGGGGGCATTCGGCCCCAGCATTTT. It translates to CASTRGGIRPQHF.

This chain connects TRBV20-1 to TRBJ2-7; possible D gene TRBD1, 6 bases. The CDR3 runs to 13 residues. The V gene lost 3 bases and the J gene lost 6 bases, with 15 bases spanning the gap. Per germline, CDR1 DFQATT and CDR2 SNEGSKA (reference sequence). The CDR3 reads CSARGAGRAEQYF. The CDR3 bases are TGCAGTGCTAGGGGGGCTGGCAGGGCCGAGCAGTACTTC.

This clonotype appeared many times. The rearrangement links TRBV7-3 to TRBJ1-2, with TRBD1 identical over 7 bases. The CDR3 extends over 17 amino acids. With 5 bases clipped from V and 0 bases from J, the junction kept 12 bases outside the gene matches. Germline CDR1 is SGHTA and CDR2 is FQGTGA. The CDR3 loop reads CASSPFILGTANYGYTF. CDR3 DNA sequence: TGTGCCAGCAGCCCATTTATTCTCGGGACAGCTAACTATGGCTACACCTTC.

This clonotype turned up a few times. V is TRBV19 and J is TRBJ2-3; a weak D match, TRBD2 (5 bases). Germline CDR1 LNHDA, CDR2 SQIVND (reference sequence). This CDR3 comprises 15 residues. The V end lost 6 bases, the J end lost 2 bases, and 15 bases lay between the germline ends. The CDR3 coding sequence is TGTGCCAGTAGCATGCAAGCGGCCATCACAGATACGCAGTATTTT. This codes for CASSMQAAITDTQYF.

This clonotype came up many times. The DNA for the CDR3 is TGTGCCAGCAGTTTGGTAGCAGGGACCTACGAGCAGTACTTC. The encoded protein is CASSLVAGTYEQYF. The rearrangement links TRBV27 to TRBJ2-7, with D possibly being TRBD1 (5 bases). The length of the CDR3 is 14 residues. The germline V gene encodes CDR1 MNHEY and CDR2 SMNVEV (reference sequence). Trimming took off 3 bases at V and 2 bases at J, with 11 bases between the two ends.

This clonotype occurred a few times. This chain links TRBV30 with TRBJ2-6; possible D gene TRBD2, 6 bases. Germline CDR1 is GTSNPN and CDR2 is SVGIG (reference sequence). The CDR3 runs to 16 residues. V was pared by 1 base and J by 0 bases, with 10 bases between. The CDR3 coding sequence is TGTGCCTGGAGTGCGGGAGAGATCTCTGGGGCCAACGTCCTGACTTTC. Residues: CAWSAGEISGANVLTF.

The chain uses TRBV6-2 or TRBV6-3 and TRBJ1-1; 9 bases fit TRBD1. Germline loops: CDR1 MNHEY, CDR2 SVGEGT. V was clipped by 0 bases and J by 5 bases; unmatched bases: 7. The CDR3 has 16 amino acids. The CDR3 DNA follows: TGTGCCAGCAGTTACTCGAGACAGGGGGTATATACTGAAGCTTTCTTT. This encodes CASSYSRQGVYTEAFF.

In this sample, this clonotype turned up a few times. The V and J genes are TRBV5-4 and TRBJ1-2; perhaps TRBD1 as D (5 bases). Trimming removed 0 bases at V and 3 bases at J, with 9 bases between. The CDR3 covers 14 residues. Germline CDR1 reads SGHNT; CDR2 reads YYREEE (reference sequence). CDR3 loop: CASSLGGGDYGYTF. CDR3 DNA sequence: TGTGCCAGCAGCTTGGGTGGGGGGGACTATGGCTACACCTTC.

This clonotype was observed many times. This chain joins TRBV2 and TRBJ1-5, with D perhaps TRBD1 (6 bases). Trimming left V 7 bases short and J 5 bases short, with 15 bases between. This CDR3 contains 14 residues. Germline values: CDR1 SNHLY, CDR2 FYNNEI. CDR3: CASTLWGGDQPQHF. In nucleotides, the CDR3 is TGTGCCAGCACCCTGTGGGGGGGCGATCAGCCCCAGCATTTT.

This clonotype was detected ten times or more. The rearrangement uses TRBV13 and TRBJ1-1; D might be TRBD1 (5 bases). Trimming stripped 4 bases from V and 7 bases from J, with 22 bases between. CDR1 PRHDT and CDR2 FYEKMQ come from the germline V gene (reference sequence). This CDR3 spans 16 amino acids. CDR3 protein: CASSSAWGFLYNEAFF. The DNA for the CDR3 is TGTGCCAGCAGCTCCGCTTGGGGCTTTCTCTACAATGAAGCTTTCTTT.

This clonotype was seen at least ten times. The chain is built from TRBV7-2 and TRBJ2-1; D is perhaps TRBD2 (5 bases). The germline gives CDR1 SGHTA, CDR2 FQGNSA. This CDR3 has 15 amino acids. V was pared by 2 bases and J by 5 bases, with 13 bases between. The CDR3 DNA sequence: TGTGCCAGCAGCTTAAAGAGGACTCTCGACAATGAGCAGTTCTTC. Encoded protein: CASSLKRTLDNEQFF.

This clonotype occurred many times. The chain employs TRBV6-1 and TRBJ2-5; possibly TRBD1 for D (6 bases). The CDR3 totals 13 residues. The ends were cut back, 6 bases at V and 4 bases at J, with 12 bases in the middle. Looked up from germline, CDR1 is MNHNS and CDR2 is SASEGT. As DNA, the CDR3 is TGTGCCAGCAGGACCCAGGGGACAGAGACCCAGTACTTC. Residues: CASRTQGTETQYF.

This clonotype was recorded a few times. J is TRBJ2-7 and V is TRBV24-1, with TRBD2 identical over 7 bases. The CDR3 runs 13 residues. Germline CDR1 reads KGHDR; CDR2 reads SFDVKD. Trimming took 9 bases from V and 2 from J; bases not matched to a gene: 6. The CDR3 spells CATSAGGTYEQYF. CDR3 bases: TGTGCCACCTCGGCCGGGGGGACCTACGAGCAGTACTTC.

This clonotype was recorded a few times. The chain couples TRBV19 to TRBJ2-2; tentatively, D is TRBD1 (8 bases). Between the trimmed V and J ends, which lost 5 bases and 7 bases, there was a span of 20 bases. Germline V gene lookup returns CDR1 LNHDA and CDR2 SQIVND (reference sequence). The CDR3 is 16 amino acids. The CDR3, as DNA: TGTGCCAGTAGTGTCACAGGGGGGGGCCTGTACGGGGAGCTGTTTTTT. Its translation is CASSVTGGGLYGELFF.

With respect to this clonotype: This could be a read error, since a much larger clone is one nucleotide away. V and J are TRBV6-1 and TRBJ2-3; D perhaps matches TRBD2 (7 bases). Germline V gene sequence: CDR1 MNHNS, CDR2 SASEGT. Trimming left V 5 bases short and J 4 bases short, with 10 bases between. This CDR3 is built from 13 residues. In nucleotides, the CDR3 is TGTGCCAGCAGTAAAGGGGGGGCAGATACGCAGTATTTT. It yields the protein CASSKGGADTQYF.

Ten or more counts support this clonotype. Here the CDR3 DNA reads TGCAGTGCTAGAGATATTAGGGCGGAGTACCCATACGAGCAGTACTTC. This encodes CSARDIRAEYPYEQYF. This rearrangement joins TRBV20-1 to TRBJ2-7; unclear D gene. Germline assignment: CDR1 DFQATT and CDR2 SNEGSKA (reference sequence). With 0 bases removed from V and 4 bases from J, the gap between germline ends came to 19 bases. The CDR3 length is 16 residues.

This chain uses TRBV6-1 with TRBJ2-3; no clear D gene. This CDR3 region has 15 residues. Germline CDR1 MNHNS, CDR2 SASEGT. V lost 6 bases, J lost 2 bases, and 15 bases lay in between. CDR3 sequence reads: CASRGIGRITDTQYF. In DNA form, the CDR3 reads TGTGCCAGCAGGGGAATAGGACGGATCACAGATACGCAGTATTTT.

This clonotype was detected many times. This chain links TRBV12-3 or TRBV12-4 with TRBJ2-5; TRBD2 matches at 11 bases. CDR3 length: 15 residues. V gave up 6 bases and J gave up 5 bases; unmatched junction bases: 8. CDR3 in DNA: TGTGCCAGCAGCTTCACTAGCGGGAGTGGGGAGACCCAGTACTTC. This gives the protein CASSFTSGSGETQYF.

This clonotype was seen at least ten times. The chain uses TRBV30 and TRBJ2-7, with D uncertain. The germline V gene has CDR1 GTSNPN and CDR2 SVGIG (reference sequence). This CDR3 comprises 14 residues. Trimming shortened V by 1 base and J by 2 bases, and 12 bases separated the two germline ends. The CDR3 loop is CAWSEYRPPYEQYF. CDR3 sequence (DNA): TGTGCCTGGAGTGAGTACAGACCTCCCTACGAGCAGTACTTC.

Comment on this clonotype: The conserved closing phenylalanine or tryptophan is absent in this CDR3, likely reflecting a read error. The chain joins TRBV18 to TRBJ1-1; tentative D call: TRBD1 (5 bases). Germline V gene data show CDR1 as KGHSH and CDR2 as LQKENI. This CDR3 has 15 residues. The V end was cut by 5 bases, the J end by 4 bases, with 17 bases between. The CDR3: CASSAGTGMGTEAFL. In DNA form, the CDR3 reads TGTGCCAGCTCAGCTGGGACCGGGATGGGCACTGAAGCTTTCCTT.

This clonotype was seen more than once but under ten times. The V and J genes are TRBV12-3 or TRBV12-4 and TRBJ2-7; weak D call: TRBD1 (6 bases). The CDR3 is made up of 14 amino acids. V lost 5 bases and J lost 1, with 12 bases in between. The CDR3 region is CASSPARGSYEQYF. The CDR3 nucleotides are TGTGCCAGCAGTCCCGCGAGGGGGTCCTACGAGCAGTACTTC.

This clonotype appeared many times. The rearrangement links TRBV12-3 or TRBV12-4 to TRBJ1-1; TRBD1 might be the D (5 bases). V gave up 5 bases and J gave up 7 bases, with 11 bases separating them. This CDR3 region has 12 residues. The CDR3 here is CASSVRDGEAFF. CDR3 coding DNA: TGTGCCAGCAGTGTAAGGGACGGTGAAGCTTTCTTT.

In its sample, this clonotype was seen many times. The CDR3 coding sequence is TGTGCCAGCAGTTTAAGGAAGACGGGAGATCTCACAGATACGCAGTATTTT. Protein product: CASSLRKTGDLTDTQYF. The chain has TRBV28 and TRBJ2-3; maybe TRBD2 (6 bases). CDR1 and CDR2 from the germline V gene are MDHEN and SYDVKM. Trimming removed 2 bases at V and 2 bases at J, with 17 bases between. The length of the CDR3 is 17 residues.

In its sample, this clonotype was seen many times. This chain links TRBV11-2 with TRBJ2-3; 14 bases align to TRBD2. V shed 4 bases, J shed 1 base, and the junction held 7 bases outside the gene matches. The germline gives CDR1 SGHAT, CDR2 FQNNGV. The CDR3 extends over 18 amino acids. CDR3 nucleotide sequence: TGTGCCAGCAGCTCCGGGACTAGCGGGAGTTTCCGCACAGATACGCAGTATTTT. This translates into CASSSGTSGSFRTDTQYF. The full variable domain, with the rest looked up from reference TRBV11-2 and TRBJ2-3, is EAGVAQSPRYKIIEKRQSVAFWCNPISGHATLYWYQQILGQGPKLLIQFQNNGVVDDSQLPKDRFSAERLKGVDSTLKIQPAKLEDSAVYLCASSSGTSGSFRTDTQYFGPGTRLTVL.

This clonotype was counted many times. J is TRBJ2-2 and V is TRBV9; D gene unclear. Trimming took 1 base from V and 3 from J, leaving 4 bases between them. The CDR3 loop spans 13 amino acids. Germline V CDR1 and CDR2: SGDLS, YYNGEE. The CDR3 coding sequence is TGTGCCAGCAGCGTACGGGACACCGGGGAGCTGTTTTTT. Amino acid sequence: CASSVRDTGELFF.

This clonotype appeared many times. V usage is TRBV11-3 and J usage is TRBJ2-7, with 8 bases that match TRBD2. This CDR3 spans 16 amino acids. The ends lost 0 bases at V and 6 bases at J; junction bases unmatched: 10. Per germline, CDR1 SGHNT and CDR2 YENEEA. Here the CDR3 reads CASSLDGTSGTVEQYF. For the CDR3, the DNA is TGTGCCAGCAGCTTAGACGGGACTAGTGGGACGGTCGAGCAGTACTTC.